This T cell receptor (beta chain) originates from a study of blood T cell repertoires in COVID-19 (dated by TCRdb to 2019 to 2021). The study in broad terms: Collaborator samples came from the United States, Italy and Spain and covered acute and convalescent phases of COVID-19. The sample metadata nearly always contained a de-identified subject ID, COVID-19 status, age in years and sex. Samples came from the ongoing ImmuneRACE study (first 160 participants) plus 1,254 subjects from 6 global collaborators. Subjects who had been exposed to COVID-19, were actively infected with it, or had recovered from it provided the deeply sampled blood TCRbeta repertoires that made up the dataset. The repertoires were made available in a free public database intended to serve as a resource for research on the immune response to SARS-CoV-2. The material from the prospective study consisted of cDNA or gDNA derived from T cells, B-cell-depleted T cells, or PBMCs. Where HLA class I and class II types were available, the types were taken from metadata supplied by the sample provider, not from assay-based typing. Overall study outcomes, separate from this receptor: Clinical and demographic metadata were provided uncurated, with the amount varying by source and participant.

In Seattle, one collaborating source enrolled patients while the infection was active and tracked those patients longitudinally over the course of disease. Collaborating institutions collected whole blood in K2EDTA tubes following their own protocols. For TCRbeta analysis, collaborators shipped samples in one of three forms: frozen whole blood, isolated PBMCs, or DNA extracted from either of those sample types. This clone was observed once. The clone's antigen remains unknown. No base-level quality is on record; no much larger clone is a single base apart. CDR1 is given as LNHDA and CDR2 as SQIVND, both from the germline V gene (reference sequence). V trim: 6 bases; J trim: 8 bases; unmatched bases: 15. The CDR3 starts with the cysteine, ends with the phenylalanine, and has 16 residues. Of all the DNA, just the CDR3 is kept, 48 bases in frame from base 1. The immunoSEQ Assay, a bias-controlled multiplex PCR, was used to amplify TCRbeta CDR3 regions from genomic DNA. For the original study's pipeline: The number of nucleated cells in each sample was estimated by amplification of reference gene primers within the assay. Sequence reads were collapsed and filtered to measure the absolute abundance of every unique TCRbeta CDR3 rearrangement. For each sample, productive Simpson clonality was calculated as the square root of Simpson's diversity index across productive rearrangements. Held by TCRdb, this immuneACCESS table contains in-frame sequences only and omits some clones. Under half of the omission traces to an unresolved V gene where checked; the cause of the rest is unknown. V, J and clone size derive from that table, while D and trimming were established from the DNA sequence. Counted in this sample were about 70,000 clones; 83% of them appeared once. The ten largest make up 6.5% to 7.5% of the sample.

The sequence joins TRBV19 to TRBJ1-2; TRBD1 agrees with 10 junctional bases. The sequenced sample was peripheral blood. This TCR was sampled from a man aged 30 to 39 with COVID-19, enrolled during active disease. The CDR3 region reads CASSSPRDRGPGGYTF. The nucleotide sequence is TGTGCCAGTAGCTCCCCCCGGGACAGGGGCCCTGGCGGCTACACCTTC.